This entry lists 12 T cell receptor beta chains sequenced from one sample in a study of T cell responses to AZD1222 COVID-19 vaccine. Here immunoSEQ multiplex PCR was the method, and the copy in TCRdb shows in-frame clones only, minus some. The sample has about 97,000 clones, roughly nine tenths seen once; the top ten hold 16%. Sequenced material: peripheral blood, taken on day 0 of AZD1222 vaccination. These receptors originate from an adult in good health.

The CDR3 protein is CAWSAGYTEAFF. The DNA for the CDR3 is TGTGCCTGGAGTGCGGGGTACACTGAAGCTTTCTTT. This chain connects TRBV30 to TRBJ1-1; D remains ambiguous. Per the germline V gene, CDR1 is GTSNPN and CDR2 is SVGIG (reference sequence). With 1 base removed from V and 3 bases from J, the gap between germline ends came to 6 bases. The CDR3 totals 12 residues. Variable domain in full (rest from reference TRBV30 and TRBJ1-1): SQTIHQWPATLVQPVGSPLSLECTVEGTSNPNLYWYRQAAGRGLQLLFYSVGIGQISSEVPQNLSASRPQDRQFILSSKKLLLSDSGFYLCAWSAGYTEAFFGQGTRLTVV.

The V and J genes are TRBV6-5 and TRBJ1-1, with unresolved D. The CDR3 covers 10 residues. V lost 8 bases and J 8 bases, leaving 9 bases between the germline ends. Germline assignment: CDR1 MNHEY and CDR2 SVGAGI. For the CDR3, the DNA is TGTGCCAGCCAGTGGTTAGAAGCTTTCTTT. Amino acid sequence: CASQWLEAFF.

The gene calls are TRBV30 and TRBJ1-2; 9 bases align to TRBD1. CDR3 length: 15 amino acids. The V and J ends lost 3 bases and 1 base, in that order; junction bases with no gene match: 6. Germline loops: CDR1 GTSNPN, CDR2 SVGIG (reference sequence). As DNA, the CDR3 is TGTGCCTGGAGCCCCGGGACAGGGCTTAACTATGGCTACACCTTC. Its protein is CAWSPGTGLNYGYTF.

This clone is a singleton in its sample. In DNA, the CDR3 is TGTGCCACCAGTGTTCCCGCTTTAGGACAGGGTCTTTACGAGCAGTACTTC. Residues: CATSVPALGQGLYEQYF. This rearrangement joins TRBV24-1 to TRBJ2-7, with TRBD1 matching 8 bases. The CDR3 runs to 17 residues. Germline CDR1 is KGHDR and CDR2 is SFDVKD. The trim removed 5 bases at V and 4 bases at J, leaving 15 bases unmatched.

In its sample, this clone was seen once. The J gene is TRBJ1-2, the V gene TRBV6-6; D is unclear. The ends were cut back, 2 bases at V and 7 bases at J, with 5 bases in the middle. CDR3 length equals 11 residues. Germline V gene data show CDR1 as MNHNY and CDR2 as SVGAGI (reference sequence). As DNA, the CDR3 is TGTGCCAGCAGTTACATGGGTGGCTACACCTTC. It specifies CASSYMGGYTF.

The J gene is TRBJ2-5, the V gene TRBV27; 9 nucleotides match TRBD1. The CDR3 is 14 amino acids. The germline gives CDR1 MNHEY, CDR2 SMNVEV (reference sequence). Trimming at V came to 5 bases and at J to 4 bases, leaving 5 bases not matched to a gene. The CDR3 here is CASSNTGGAETQYF. Here the CDR3 DNA reads TGTGCCAGCAGTAATACAGGGGGCGCAGAGACCCAGTACTTC.

The chain employs TRBV19 and TRBJ1-2, with D possibly matching TRBD1 (5 bases). V was trimmed by 1 base and J by 0 bases, leaving 12 bases between them. The CDR3 extends over 16 amino acids. Germline V gene data show CDR1 as LNHDA and CDR2 as SQIVND (reference sequence). The DNA for the CDR3 is TGTGCCAGTAGTATAGGTGGGGCAAAATCTAACTATGGCTACACCTTC. Translating gives CASSIGGAKSNYGYTF.

This sequence joins TRBV9 and TRBJ2-1; possibly TRBD1 for D (5 bases). Trimming stripped 0 bases from V and 8 bases from J, with 9 bases between. This CDR3 is built from 13 residues. Germline V CDR1 and CDR2: SGDLS, YYNGEE. CDR3 sequence: CASSVASRDEQFF. The CDR3 nucleotides are TGTGCCAGCAGCGTAGCCAGCAGGGATGAGCAGTTCTTC.

The rearrangement joins TRBV6-6 to TRBJ1-1; no reliable D call. The CDR3 totals 13 residues. Per germline, CDR1 MNHNY and CDR2 SVGAGI (reference sequence). V lost 2 bases and J lost 7, with 11 bases in between. DNA for the CDR3: TGTGCCAGCAGTTACACGGATGTCCTTGAAGCTTTCTTT. The encoded protein is CASSYTDVLEAFF.

This clone was seen only once. This chain connects TRBV5-1 to TRBJ1-2; D is perhaps TRBD1 (5 bases). Germline CDR1 reads SGHRS; CDR2 reads YFSETQ. The CDR3 runs to 13 residues. Trimming pared 4 bases from V and 3 bases from J, leaving 10 bases between. The CDR3 reads CASSPVGDYGYTF. In nucleotides, the CDR3 is TGCGCCAGCAGCCCAGTGGGGGACTATGGCTACACCTTC. Supplemented by reference TRBV5-1 and TRBJ1-2, the full variable domain reads KAGVTQTPRYLIKTRGQQVTLSCSPISGHRSVSWYQQTPGQGLQFLFEYFSETQRNKGNFPGRFSGRQFSNSRSEMNVSTLELGDSALYLCASSPVGDYGYTFGSGTRLTVV.

V and J are TRBV7-2 and TRBJ2-4; D perhaps matches TRBD2 (6 bases). The ends were cut back, 4 bases at V and 8 bases at J, with 15 bases in the middle. This CDR3 spans 14 amino acids. CDR1 is SGHTA, CDR2 FQGNSA, per germline. The CDR3 region is CASSSGLQSDIQYF. CDR3 in DNA: TGTGCCAGCAGCTCCGGACTACAATCAGACATTCAGTACTTC. Full variable domain (missing parts from reference TRBV7-2 and TRBJ2-4): GAGVSQSPSNKVTEKGKDVELRCDPISGHTALYWYRQSLGQGLEFLIYFQGNSAPDKSGLPSDRFSAERTGGSVSTLTIQRTQQEDSAVYLCASSSGLQSDIQYFGAGTRLSVL.

The V call is TRBV29-1, the J call TRBJ1-2; TRBD1 might be the D (6 bases). CDR3 size: 14 residues. Looked up from germline, CDR1 is SQVTM and CDR2 is ANQGSEA. Between the trimmed V and J ends, which lost 7 bases and 0 bases, there was a span of 15 bases. CDR3 DNA: TGCAGCGCCCCCTCGGACAGAGCTAACTATGGCTACACCTTC. Its protein product is CSAPSDRANYGYTF.